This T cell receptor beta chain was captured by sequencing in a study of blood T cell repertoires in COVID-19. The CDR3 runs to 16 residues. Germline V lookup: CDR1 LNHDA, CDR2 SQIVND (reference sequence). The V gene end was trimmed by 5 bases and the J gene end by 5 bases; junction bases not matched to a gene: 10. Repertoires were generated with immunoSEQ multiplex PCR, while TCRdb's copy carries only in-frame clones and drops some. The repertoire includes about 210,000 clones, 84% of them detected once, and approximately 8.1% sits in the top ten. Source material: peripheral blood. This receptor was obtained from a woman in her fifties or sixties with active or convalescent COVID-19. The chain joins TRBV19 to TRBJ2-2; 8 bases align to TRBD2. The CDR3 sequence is CASSPGTSRYTGELFF. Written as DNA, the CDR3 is TGTGCCAGTAGTCCCGGGACTAGTCGATATACCGGGGAGCTGTTTTTT.